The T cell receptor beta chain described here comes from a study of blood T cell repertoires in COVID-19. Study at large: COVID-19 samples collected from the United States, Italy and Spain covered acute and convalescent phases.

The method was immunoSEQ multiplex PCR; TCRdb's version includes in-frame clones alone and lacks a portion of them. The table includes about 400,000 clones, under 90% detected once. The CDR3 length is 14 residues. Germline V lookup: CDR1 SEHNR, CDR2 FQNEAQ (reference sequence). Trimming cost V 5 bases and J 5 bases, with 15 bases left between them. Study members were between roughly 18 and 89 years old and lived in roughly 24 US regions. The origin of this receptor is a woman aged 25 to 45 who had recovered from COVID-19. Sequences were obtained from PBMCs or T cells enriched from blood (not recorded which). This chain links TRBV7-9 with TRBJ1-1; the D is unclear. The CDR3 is CASSHGILGTEAFF. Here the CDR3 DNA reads TGTGCCAGCAGCCACGGGATTTTAGGAACTGAAGCTTTCTTT.